This T cell receptor (beta chain) was found in a study of response to subunit inactivated influenza vaccine. Study-level findings and limits: That few new T cells are recruited by each seasonal influenza vaccination was the authors' suggestion.

Germline V gene lookup returns CDR1 SEHNR and CDR2 FQNEAQ (reference sequence). The CDR3 has 16 amino acids. The V gene lost 5 bases and the J gene lost 4 bases, with 19 bases spanning the gap. On this clonotype: Its cognate antigen is unknown.

TCRdb called the RT-PCR reads again in MiXCR, with one record for every CDR3 protein. In the table there are 450,000 to 500,000 distinct CDR3 sequences, roughly 9.7% of which are singletons. The TCR sequence derives from a man between 45 and 60 years old who received an inactivated influenza vaccine. The rearrangement links TRBV7-9 to TRBJ2-3, with a weak D call TRBD1 (6 bases). The sample consisted of PBMCs from blood, taken about 6 weeks after vaccination. Written as DNA, the CDR3 is TGTGCCAGCAGCCCCGCGAGGGGGATACTGGCAGATACGCAGTATTTT. Encoded protein: CASSPARGILADTQYF.